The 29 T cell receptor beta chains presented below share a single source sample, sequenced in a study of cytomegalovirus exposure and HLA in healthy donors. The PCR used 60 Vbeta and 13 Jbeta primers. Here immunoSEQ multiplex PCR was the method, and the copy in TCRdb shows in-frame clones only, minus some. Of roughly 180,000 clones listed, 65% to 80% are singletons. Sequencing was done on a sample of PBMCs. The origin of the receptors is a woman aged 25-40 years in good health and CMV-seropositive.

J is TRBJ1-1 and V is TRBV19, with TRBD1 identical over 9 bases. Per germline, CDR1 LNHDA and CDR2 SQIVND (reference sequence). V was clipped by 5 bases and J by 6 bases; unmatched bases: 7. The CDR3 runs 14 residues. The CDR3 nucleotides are TGTGCCAGTAGTTCCGGACAGGGGCAGGCTGAAGCTTTCTTT. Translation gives CASSSGQGQAEAFF.

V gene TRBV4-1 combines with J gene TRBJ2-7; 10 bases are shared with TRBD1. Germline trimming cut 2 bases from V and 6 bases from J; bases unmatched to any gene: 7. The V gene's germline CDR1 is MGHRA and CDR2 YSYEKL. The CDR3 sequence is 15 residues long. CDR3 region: CASSQSGTGVTEQYF. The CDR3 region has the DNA TGCGCCAGCAGCCAATCCGGGACAGGGGTTACCGAGCAGTACTTC.

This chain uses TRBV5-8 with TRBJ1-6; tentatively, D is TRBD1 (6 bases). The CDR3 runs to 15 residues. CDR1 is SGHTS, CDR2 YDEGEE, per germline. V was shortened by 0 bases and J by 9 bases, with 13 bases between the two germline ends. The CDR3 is CASSLVGQLGSPLHF. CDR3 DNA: TGTGCCAGCAGCTTGGTTGGACAGTTGGGTTCACCCCTCCACTTT.

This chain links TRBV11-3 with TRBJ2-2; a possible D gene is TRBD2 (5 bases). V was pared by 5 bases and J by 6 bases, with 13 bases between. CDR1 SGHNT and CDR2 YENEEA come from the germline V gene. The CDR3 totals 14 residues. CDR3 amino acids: CASSPRPGSGELFF. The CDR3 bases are TGTGCCAGCAGCCCCAGGCCGGGGTCCGGGGAGCTGTTTTTT.

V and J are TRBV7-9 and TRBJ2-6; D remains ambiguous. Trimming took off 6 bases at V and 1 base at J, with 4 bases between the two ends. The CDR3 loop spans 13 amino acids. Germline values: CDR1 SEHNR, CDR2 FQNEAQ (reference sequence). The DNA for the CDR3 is TGTGCCAGCAGTCCATCTGGGGCCAACGTCCTGACTTTC. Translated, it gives CASSPSGANVLTF. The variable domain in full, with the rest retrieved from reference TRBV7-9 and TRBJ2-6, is DTGVSQNPRHKITKRGQNVTFRCDPISEHNRLYWYRQTLGQGPEFLTYFQNEAQLEKSRLLSDRFSAERPKGSFSTLEIQRTEQGDSAMYLCASSPSGANVLTFGAGSRLTVL.

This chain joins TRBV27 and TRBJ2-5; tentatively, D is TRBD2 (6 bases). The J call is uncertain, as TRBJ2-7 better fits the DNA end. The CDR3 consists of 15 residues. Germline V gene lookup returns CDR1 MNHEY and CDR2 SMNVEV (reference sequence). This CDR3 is CASSLWGGASYEQYF. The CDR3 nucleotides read TGTGCCAGCAGTTTATGGGGCGGGGCCTCCTACGAGCAGTACTTC.

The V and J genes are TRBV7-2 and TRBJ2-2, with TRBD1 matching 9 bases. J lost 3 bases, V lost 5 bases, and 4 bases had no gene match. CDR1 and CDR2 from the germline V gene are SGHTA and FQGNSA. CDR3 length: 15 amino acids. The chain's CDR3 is CASSPQGADTGELFF. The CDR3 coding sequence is TGTGCCAGCAGCCCACAGGGGGCGGACACCGGGGAGCTGTTTTTT.

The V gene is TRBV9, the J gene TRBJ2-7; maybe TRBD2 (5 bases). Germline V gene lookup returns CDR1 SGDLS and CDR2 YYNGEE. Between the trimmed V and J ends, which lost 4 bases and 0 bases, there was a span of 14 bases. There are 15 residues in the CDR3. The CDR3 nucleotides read TGTGCCAGCAGCCCTCGTTCTAGCCGCTCCTACGAGCAGTACTTC. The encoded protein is CASSPRSSRSYEQYF. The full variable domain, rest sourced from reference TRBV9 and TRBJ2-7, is DSGVTQTPKHLITATGQRVTLRCSPRSGDLSVYWYQQSLDQGLQFLIQYYNGEERAKGNILERFSAQQFPDLHSELNLSSLELGDSALYFCASSPRSSRSYEQYFGPGTRLTVT.

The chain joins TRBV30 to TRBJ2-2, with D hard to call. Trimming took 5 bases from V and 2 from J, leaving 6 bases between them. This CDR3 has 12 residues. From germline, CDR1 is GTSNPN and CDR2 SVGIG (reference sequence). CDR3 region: CAWGPNTGELFF. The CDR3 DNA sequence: TGTGCCTGGGGGCCTAACACCGGGGAGCTGTTTTTT.

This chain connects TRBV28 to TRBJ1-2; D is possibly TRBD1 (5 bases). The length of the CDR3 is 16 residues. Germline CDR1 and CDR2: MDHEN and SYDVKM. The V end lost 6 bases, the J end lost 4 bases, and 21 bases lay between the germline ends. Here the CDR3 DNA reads TGTGCCAGCAGGTTACCATGGGGGGGGGATTCCTATGGCTACACCTTC. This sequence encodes CASRLPWGGDSYGYTF.

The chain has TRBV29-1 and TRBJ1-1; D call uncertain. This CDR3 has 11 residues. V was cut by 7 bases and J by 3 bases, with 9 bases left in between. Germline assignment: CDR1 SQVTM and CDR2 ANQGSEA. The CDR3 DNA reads TGCAGCGACCAGAGGGACACTGAAGCTTTCTTT. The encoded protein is CSDQRDTEAFF. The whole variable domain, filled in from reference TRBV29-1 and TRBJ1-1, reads SAVISQKPSRDICQRGTSLTIQCQVDSQVTMMFWYRQQPGQSLTLIATANQGSEATYESGFVIDKFPISRPNLTFSTLTVSNMSPEDSSIYLCSDQRDTEAFFGQGTRLTVV.

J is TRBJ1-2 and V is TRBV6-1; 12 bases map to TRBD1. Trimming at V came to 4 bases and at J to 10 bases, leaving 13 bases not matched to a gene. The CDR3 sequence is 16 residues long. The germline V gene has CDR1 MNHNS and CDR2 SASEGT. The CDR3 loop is CASSGDRGLLAGVYTF. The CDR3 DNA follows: TGTGCCAGCAGTGGGGACAGGGGGCTTCTAGCAGGAGTCTACACCTTC.

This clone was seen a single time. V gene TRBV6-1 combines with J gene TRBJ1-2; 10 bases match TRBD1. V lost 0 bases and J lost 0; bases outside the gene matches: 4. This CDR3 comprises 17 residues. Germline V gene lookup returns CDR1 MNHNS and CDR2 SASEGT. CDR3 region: CASSEARGTGANYGYTF. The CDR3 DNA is TGTGCCAGCAGTGAAGCTCGGGGGACAGGGGCTAACTATGGCTACACCTTC.

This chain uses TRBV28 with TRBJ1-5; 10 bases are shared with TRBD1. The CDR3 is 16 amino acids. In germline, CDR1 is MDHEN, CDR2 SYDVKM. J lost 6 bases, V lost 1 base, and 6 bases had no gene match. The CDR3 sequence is CASSLSRTGGGQPQHF. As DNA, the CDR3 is TGTGCCAGCAGTTTATCGCGGACAGGGGGAGGTCAGCCCCAGCATTTT. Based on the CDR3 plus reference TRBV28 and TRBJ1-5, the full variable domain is DVKVTQSSRYLVKRTGEKVFLECVQDMDHENMFWYRQDPGLGLRLIYFSYDVKMKEKGDIPEGYSVSREKKERFSLILESASTNQTSMYLCASSLSRTGGGQPQHFGDGTRLSIL.

The CDR3 loop is CASSTRQADTQYF. In DNA, the CDR3 is TGTGCCAGCAGTACCCGACAGGCAGATACGCAGTATTTT. The V gene is TRBV2, the J gene TRBJ2-3; perhaps TRBD1 as D (6 bases). V was trimmed by 5 bases and J by 4 bases, leaving 10 bases between them. This CDR3 region has 13 residues. Germline V gene lookup returns CDR1 SNHLY and CDR2 FYNNEI.

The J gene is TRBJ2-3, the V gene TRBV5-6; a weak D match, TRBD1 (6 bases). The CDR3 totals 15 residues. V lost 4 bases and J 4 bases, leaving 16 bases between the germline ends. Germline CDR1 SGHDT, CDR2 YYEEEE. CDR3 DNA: TGTGCCAGCAGCCTCAGACAGGCGGAGGCAGATACGCAGTATTTT. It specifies CASSLRQAEADTQYF.

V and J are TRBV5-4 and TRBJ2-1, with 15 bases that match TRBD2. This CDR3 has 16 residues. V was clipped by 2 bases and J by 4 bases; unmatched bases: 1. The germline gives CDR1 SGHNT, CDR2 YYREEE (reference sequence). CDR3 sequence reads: CASSLGLAGGYNEQFF. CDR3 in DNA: TGTGCCAGCAGCTTAGGACTAGCGGGGGGGTACAATGAGCAGTTCTTC.

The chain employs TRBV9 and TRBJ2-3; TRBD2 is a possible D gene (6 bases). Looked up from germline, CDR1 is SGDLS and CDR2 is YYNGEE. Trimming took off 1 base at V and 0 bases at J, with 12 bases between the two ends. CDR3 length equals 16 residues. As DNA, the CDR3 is TGTGCCAGCAGCGTACTGGACTACCTTAGCACAGATACGCAGTATTTT. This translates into CASSVLDYLSTDTQYF.

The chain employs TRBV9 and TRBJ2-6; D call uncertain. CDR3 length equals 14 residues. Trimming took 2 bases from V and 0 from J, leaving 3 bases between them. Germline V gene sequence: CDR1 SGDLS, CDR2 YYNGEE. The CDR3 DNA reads TGTGCCAGCAGCGTTCGCTCTGGGGCCAACGTCCTGACTTTC. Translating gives CASSVRSGANVLTF.

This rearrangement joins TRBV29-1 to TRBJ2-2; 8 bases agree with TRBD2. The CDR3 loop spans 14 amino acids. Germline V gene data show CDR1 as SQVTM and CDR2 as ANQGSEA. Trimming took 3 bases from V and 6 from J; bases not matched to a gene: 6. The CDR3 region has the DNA TGCAGCGTTGATCCCGGGGGGGCCCCCGGGGAGCTGTTTTTT. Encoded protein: CSVDPGGAPGELFF.

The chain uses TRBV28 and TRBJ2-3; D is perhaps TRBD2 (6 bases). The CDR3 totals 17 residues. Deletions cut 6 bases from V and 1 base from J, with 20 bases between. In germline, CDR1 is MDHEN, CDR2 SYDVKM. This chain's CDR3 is CASSLTLGGVGTDTQYF. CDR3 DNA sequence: TGTGCCAGCAGCCTAACCCTCGGAGGGGTTGGCACAGATACGCAGTATTTT.

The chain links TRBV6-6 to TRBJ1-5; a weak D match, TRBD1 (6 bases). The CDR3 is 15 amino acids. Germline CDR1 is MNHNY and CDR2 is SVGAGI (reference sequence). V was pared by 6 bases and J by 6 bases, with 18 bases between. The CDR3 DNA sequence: TGTGCCAGCAGCAAGAAACAGGGCGCGAGTCAGCCCCAGCATTTT. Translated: CASSKKQGASQPQHF.

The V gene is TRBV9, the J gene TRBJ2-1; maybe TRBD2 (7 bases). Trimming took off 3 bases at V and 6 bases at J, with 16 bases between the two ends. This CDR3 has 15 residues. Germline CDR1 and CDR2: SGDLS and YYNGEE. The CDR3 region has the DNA TGTGCCAGCAGCGCAGCGGGGTTAGGGGGCAATGAGCAGTTCTTC. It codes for CASSAAGLGGNEQFF.

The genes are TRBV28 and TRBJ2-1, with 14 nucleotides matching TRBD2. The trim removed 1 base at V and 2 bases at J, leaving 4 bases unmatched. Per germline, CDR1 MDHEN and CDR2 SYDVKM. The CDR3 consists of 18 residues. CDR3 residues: CASSLSPTSGGAYNEQFF. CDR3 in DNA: TGTGCCAGCAGTTTATCCCCGACTAGCGGGGGGGCCTACAATGAGCAGTTCTTC.

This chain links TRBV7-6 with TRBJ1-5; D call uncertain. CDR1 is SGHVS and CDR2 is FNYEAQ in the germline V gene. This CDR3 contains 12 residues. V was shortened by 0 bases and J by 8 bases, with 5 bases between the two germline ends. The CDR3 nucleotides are TGTGCCAGCAGCTTAGCGGGCGAGCCCCAGCATTTT. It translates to CASSLAGEPQHF.

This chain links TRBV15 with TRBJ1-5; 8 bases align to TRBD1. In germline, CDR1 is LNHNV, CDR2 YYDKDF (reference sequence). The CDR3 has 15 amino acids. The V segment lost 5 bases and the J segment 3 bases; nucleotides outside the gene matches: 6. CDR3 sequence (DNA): TGTGCCACCAGCGGATCGGGACAGGTCAATCAGCCCCAGCATTTT. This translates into CATSGSGQVNQPQHF.

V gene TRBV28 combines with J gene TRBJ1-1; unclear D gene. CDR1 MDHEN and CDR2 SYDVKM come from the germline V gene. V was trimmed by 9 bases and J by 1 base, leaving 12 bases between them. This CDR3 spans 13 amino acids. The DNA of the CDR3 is TGTGCCAGTGGACTGATGAGGAACACTGAAGCTTTCTTT. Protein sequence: CASGLMRNTEAFF.

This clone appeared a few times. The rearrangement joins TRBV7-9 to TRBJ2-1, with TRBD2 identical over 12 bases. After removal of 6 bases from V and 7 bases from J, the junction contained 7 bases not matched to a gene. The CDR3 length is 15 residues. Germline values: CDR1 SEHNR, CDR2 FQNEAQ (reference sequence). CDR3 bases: TGTGCCAGCAGTCAGACTAGCGGGGGTCTGAATGAGCAGTTCTTC. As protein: CASSQTSGGLNEQFF.

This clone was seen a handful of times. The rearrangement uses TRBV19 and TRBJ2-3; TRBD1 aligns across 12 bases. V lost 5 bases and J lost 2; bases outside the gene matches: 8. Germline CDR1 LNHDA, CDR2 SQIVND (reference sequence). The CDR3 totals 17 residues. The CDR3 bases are TGTGCCAGTAGTGCCCGGGACAGGGGGCTTCTCACAGATACGCAGTATTTT. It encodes CASSARDRGLLTDTQYF.